This is a list of T cell receptor beta chains from one sample in a study of blood T cell repertoires in COVID-19. TCRdb's table, derived via immunoSEQ multiplex PCR, lists solely in-frame clones and lacks some. The sample includes fewer than 300,000 clones, roughly 85% of them seen just once. Sequenced material: PBMCs or T cells enriched from blood (not recorded which). Receptors originate from a woman between 50 and 59 years old who had recovered from COVID-19. Both conserved end residues are part of each CDR3. A D gene is named only where the DNA matches it firmly. A clone size is listed for some rows: how often the clone was seen (once, few, many), or a class if it is expanded.

clone_size: .
v_call: TRBV30
j_call: TRBJ1-3
d_call: .
cdr3_aa: CAWSVEGNTIYF
cdr3_nt: TGTGCCTGGAGCGTGGAGGGAAACACCATATATTTT

clone_size: .
v_call: TRBV27
j_call: TRBJ2-7
d_call: TRBD1
cdr3_aa: CASSPGQRSDEQYF
cdr3_nt: TGTGCCAGCAGCCCGGGACAGAGATCCGACGAGCAGTACTTC

clone_size: .
v_call: TRBV6-5
j_call: TRBJ2-7
d_call: TRBD2
cdr3_aa: CASSSSGLAGYEQYF
cdr3_nt: TGTGCCAGCAGTTCCTCGGGACTAGCAGGGTACGAGCAGTACTTC

clone_size: .
v_call: TRBV24-1
j_call: TRBJ2-1
d_call: .
cdr3_aa: CATSDSTGTGNEQFF
cdr3_nt: TGTGCCACCAGTGATTCTACAGGGACCGGCAATGAGCAGTTCTTC

clone_size: .
v_call: TRBV9
j_call: TRBJ1-1
d_call: TRBD1
cdr3_aa: CASSVAQQGWNTEAFF
cdr3_nt: TGTGCCAGCAGCGTAGCACAACAGGGGTGGAACACTGAAGCTTTCTTT

clone_size: once
v_call: TRBV18
j_call: TRBJ1-1
d_call: TRBD1
cdr3_aa: CASSLGQENTEAFF
cdr3_nt: TGTGCCAGCTCCCTCGGACAGGAGAACACTGAAGCTTTCTTT

clone_size: .
v_call: TRBV24-1
j_call: TRBJ2-2
d_call: TRBD2
cdr3_aa: CATSDFLAGGPGELFF
cdr3_nt: TGTGCCACCAGTGATTTCCTAGCGGGGGGCCCCGGGGAGCTGTTTTTT

clone_size: once
v_call: TRBV10-3
j_call: TRBJ1-1
d_call: TRBD1
cdr3_aa: CAISADRALESFF
cdr3_nt: TGTGCCATCAGCGCTGACAGGGCCCTTGAGTCTTTCTTT

clone_size: .
v_call: TRBV7-9
j_call: TRBJ1-2
d_call: TRBD1
cdr3_aa: CASSLDTGGRDYGYTF
cdr3_nt: TGTGCCAGCAGCCTAGACACAGGGGGCAGGGACTATGGCTACACCTTC

clone_size: .
v_call: TRBV28
j_call: TRBJ1-4
d_call: .
cdr3_aa: CASNIPTNEKLFF
cdr3_nt: TGTGCCAGCAACATCCCAACTAATGAAAAACTGTTTTTT

clone_size: .
v_call: TRBV30
j_call: TRBJ1-6
d_call: TRBD1
cdr3_aa: CAWRTGGDSPLHF
cdr3_nt: TGTGCCTGGAGGACAGGGGGCGATTCACCCCTCCACTTT

clone_size: .
v_call: TRBV2
j_call: TRBJ2-3
d_call: .
cdr3_aa: CASSGRGPSTDTQYF
cdr3_nt: TGTGCCAGCAGTGGCAGAGGTCCCAGCACAGATACGCAGTATTTT

clone_size: .
v_call: TRBV6-6
j_call: TRBJ2-7
d_call: TRBD2
cdr3_aa: CAYRRGGSYEQYF
cdr3_nt: TGTGCCTATAGACGGGGGGGCTCCTACGAGCAGTACTTC

clone_size: .
v_call: TRBV19
j_call: TRBJ2-5
d_call: .
cdr3_aa: CASSPSLWDRSAGETQYF
cdr3_nt: TGTGCCAGTAGTCCCTCCCTTTGGGATAGGAGTGCGGGTGAGACCCAGTACTTC

clone_size: .
v_call: TRBV5-1
j_call: TRBJ1-6
d_call: .
cdr3_aa: CASSLETDNSPLHF
cdr3_nt: TGCGCCAGCAGCTTGGAGACAGATAATTCACCCCTCCACTTT

clone_size: .
v_call: TRBV2
j_call: TRBJ1-6
d_call: TRBD1
cdr3_aa: CASGIDRADSPLHF
cdr3_nt: TGTGCCAGCGGAATTGACAGGGCAGACTCACCCCTCCACTTT

clone_size: .
v_call: TRBV30
j_call: TRBJ1-2
d_call: .
cdr3_aa: CAWSSRTGPGYGYTF
cdr3_nt: TGTGCCTGGAGTTCCAGAACAGGTCCAGGCTATGGCTACACCTTC

clone_size: .
v_call: TRBV6-6
j_call: TRBJ2-7
d_call: TRBD2
cdr3_aa: CASRRSYSGRASDEQYF
cdr3_nt: TGTGCCAGCAGGCGAAGTTATAGCGGGAGGGCCTCAGACGAGCAGTACTTC

clone_size: .
v_call: TRBV7-9
j_call: TRBJ2-7
d_call: .
cdr3_aa: CASSGRDTVQYF
cdr3_nt: TGTGCCAGCAGCGGCCGGGACACCGTACAGTACTTC

clone_size: .
v_call: TRBV7-9
j_call: TRBJ1-4
d_call: .
cdr3_aa: CASSPPRSANEKLFF
cdr3_nt: TGTGCCAGCAGCCCCCCTAGATCGGCTAATGAAAAACTGTTTTTT

clone_size: .
v_call: TRBV5-1
j_call: TRBJ2-7
d_call: TRBD2
cdr3_aa: CASSLGSGRDEQYF
cdr3_nt: TGCGCCAGCAGCTTGGGTAGCGGGAGGGACGAGCAGTACTTC

clone_size: .
v_call: TRBV30
j_call: TRBJ2-3
d_call: .
cdr3_aa: CAGILASTDTQYF
cdr3_nt: TGTGCCGGCATACTAGCCAGCACAGATACGCAGTATTTT

clone_size: .
v_call: TRBV4-1
j_call: TRBJ2-1
d_call: .
cdr3_aa: CASSQTSHNEQFF
cdr3_nt: TGCGCCAGCAGCCAAACTAGCCACAATGAGCAGTTCTTC

clone_size: .
v_call: TRBV19
j_call: TRBJ2-3
d_call: TRBD2
cdr3_aa: CASSISSGGALADTQYF
cdr3_nt: TGTGCCAGTAGTATTAGCAGCGGGGGGGCCCTGGCAGATACGCAGTATTTT

clone_size: .
v_call: TRBV28
j_call: TRBJ1-3
d_call: .
cdr3_aa: CASRIRYSGNTIYF
cdr3_nt: TGTGCCAGCAGGATCCGGTACTCTGGAAACACCATATATTTT

clone_size: .
v_call: TRBV7-6
j_call: TRBJ2-1
d_call: TRBD2
cdr3_aa: CASSSRSWRGEYNEQFF
cdr3_nt: TGTGCCAGCAGCTCACGTTCCTGGCGGGGGGAGTACAATGAGCAGTTCTTC

clone_size: .
v_call: TRBV18
j_call: TRBJ2-7
d_call: TRBD1
cdr3_aa: CASSRGQDEEQYF
cdr3_nt: TGTGCCAGCTCCCGAGGACAGGACGAAGAGCAGTACTTC

clone_size: .
v_call: TRBV6-5
j_call: TRBJ2-7
d_call: .
cdr3_aa: CASSITADIHYEQYF
cdr3_nt: TGTGCCAGCAGTATAACCGCAGACATCCACTACGAGCAGTACTTC

clone_size: .
v_call: TRBV30
j_call: TRBJ1-2
d_call: .
cdr3_aa: CAWSLTGNYGYTF
cdr3_nt: TGTGCCTGGAGCCTGACGGGAAACTATGGCTACACCTTC

clone_size: .
v_call: TRBV7-2
j_call: TRBJ2-5
d_call: .
cdr3_aa: CASSPPGVPDF
cdr3_nt: TGTGCCAGCAGCCCCCCAGGCGTTCCGGACTTC

clone_size: .
v_call: TRBV3-1/TRBV3-2
j_call: TRBJ2-2
d_call: .
cdr3_aa: CASSQGPGTGELFF
cdr3_nt: TGTGCCAGCAGCCAAGGTCCCGGGACCGGGGAGCTGTTTTTT

clone_size: .
v_call: TRBV7-7
j_call: TRBJ2-5
d_call: TRBD2
cdr3_aa: CASSQGLAGIRETQYF
cdr3_nt: TGTGCCAGCAGCCAAGGACTAGCGGGGATTCGAGAGACCCAGTACTTC

clone_size: .
v_call: TRBV30
j_call: TRBJ1-1
d_call: .
cdr3_aa: CAWIPGRSRTEAFF
cdr3_nt: TGTGCCTGGATTCCAGGGAGGAGTAGGACTGAAGCTTTCTTT

clone_size: .
v_call: TRBV5-8
j_call: TRBJ2-5
d_call: .
cdr3_aa: CASSLARGGAQETQYF
cdr3_nt: TGTGCCAGCAGCTTGGCCAGAGGGGGGGCCCAAGAGACCCAGTACTTC

clone_size: .
v_call: TRBV27
j_call: TRBJ1-5
d_call: TRBD1
cdr3_aa: CASSSRTGRANQPQHF
cdr3_nt: TGTGCCAGCAGCAGTAGGACAGGACGCGCCAATCAGCCCCAGCATTTT

clone_size: .
v_call: TRBV6-5
j_call: TRBJ2-2
d_call: .
cdr3_aa: CATQRGGANTGELFF
cdr3_nt: TGTGCCACACAAAGGGGGGGCGCGAACACCGGGGAGCTGTTTTTT

clone_size: few
v_call: TRBV28
j_call: TRBJ1-4
d_call: TRBD1
cdr3_aa: CASKGTGATNEKLFF
cdr3_nt: TGTGCCAGCAAGGGGACAGGTGCAACTAATGAAAAACTGTTTTTT

clone_size: .
v_call: TRBV6-4
j_call: TRBJ1-6
d_call: .
cdr3_aa: CASSEGQRNSPLHF
cdr3_nt: TGTGCCAGCAGTGAGGGACAAAGAAATTCACCCCTCCACTTT

clone_size: .
v_call: TRBV28
j_call: TRBJ1-1
d_call: .
cdr3_aa: CASSAISEAFF
cdr3_nt: TGTGCCAGCAGCGCTATCTCCGAAGCTTTCTTT

clone_size: .
v_call: TRBV5-1
j_call: TRBJ2-7
d_call: TRBD2
cdr3_aa: CASSLAASGGGTSYEQYF
cdr3_nt: TGCGCCAGCAGCTTGGCGGCTAGCGGGGGGGGAACTAGCTACGAGCAGTACTTC

clone_size: .
v_call: TRBV11-3
j_call: TRBJ2-1
d_call: .
cdr3_aa: CASSWANYNEQFF
cdr3_nt: TGTGCCAGCAGCTGGGCTAACTACAATGAGCAGTTCTTC

clone_size: once
v_call: TRBV5-8
j_call: TRBJ1-4
d_call: .
cdr3_aa: CASSLPQGGLFF
cdr3_nt: TGTGCCAGCAGCTTGCCCCAGGGTGGACTGTTTTTT

clone_size: .
v_call: TRBV5-6
j_call: TRBJ1-4
d_call: .
cdr3_aa: CASSWGGNEKLFF
cdr3_nt: TGTGCCAGCAGCTGGGGAGGTAATGAAAAACTGTTTTTT

clone_size: .
v_call: TRBV10-3
j_call: TRBJ2-2
d_call: TRBD2
cdr3_aa: CAISAGLAGGYTGELFF
cdr3_nt: TGTGCCATCAGTGCGGGACTAGCGGGAGGTTACACCGGGGAGCTGTTTTTT

clone_size: .
v_call: TRBV7-7
j_call: TRBJ2-7
d_call: .
cdr3_aa: CASSLNRQGGEQYF
cdr3_nt: TGTGCCAGCAGCTTAAATCGACAGGGAGGCGAGCAGTACTTC

clone_size: .
v_call: TRBV5-8
j_call: TRBJ2-2
d_call: .
cdr3_aa: CASSFQGMGPNTGELFF
cdr3_nt: TGTGCCAGCAGCTTTCAGGGGATGGGTCCGAACACCGGGGAGCTGTTTTTT

clone_size: once
v_call: TRBV19
j_call: TRBJ1-4
d_call: .
cdr3_aa: CASSISRGRTNEKLFF
cdr3_nt: TGTGCCAGTAGTATATCACGGGGTCGGACTAATGAAAAACTGTTTTTT

clone_size: few
v_call: TRBV28
j_call: TRBJ1-4
d_call: .
cdr3_aa: CASARAGSTNEKLFF
cdr3_nt: TGTGCCAGCGCCCGAGCGGGGTCAACTAATGAAAAACTGTTTTTT

clone_size: once
v_call: TRBV5-1
j_call: TRBJ2-5
d_call: TRBD2
cdr3_aa: CASRVSGGLQETQYF
cdr3_nt: TGCGCCAGCCGGGTTAGCGGGGGCCTTCAAGAGACCCAGTACTTC

clone_size: .
v_call: TRBV28
j_call: TRBJ2-1
d_call: TRBD2
cdr3_aa: CASSSVSGGYNEQFF
cdr3_nt: TGTGCCAGCAGTTCGGTTAGCGGGGGTTACAATGAGCAGTTCTTC

clone_size: once
v_call: TRBV3-1/TRBV3-2
j_call: TRBJ1-4
d_call: .
cdr3_aa: CASSRTATNEKLFF
cdr3_nt: TGTGCCAGCAGCCGCACTGCAACTAATGAAAAACTGTTTTTT

clone_size: .
v_call: TRBV12-3/TRBV12-4
j_call: TRBJ1-5
d_call: .
cdr3_aa: CASTTYQPQHF
cdr3_nt: TGTGCCAGCACCACTTATCAGCCCCAGCATTTT

clone_size: .
v_call: TRBV3-1/TRBV3-2
j_call: TRBJ1-1
d_call: TRBD1
cdr3_aa: CASSPGQGANTEAFF
cdr3_nt: TGTGCCAGCAGCCCGGGACAGGGCGCGAACACTGAAGCTTTCTTT

clone_size: .
v_call: TRBV7-2
j_call: TRBJ2-3
d_call: TRBD2
cdr3_aa: CASSLVMLAGIKGF
cdr3_nt: TGTGCCAGCAGCTTAGTTATGTTAGCGGGAATTAAAGGGTTT

clone_size: .
v_call: TRBV15
j_call: TRBJ2-7
d_call: .
cdr3_aa: CATSRYYREQYF
cdr3_nt: TGTGCCACCAGCAGATACTACAGGGAGCAGTACTTC

clone_size: .
v_call: TRBV19
j_call: TRBJ2-3
d_call: .
cdr3_aa: CASSYQGLSTDTQYF
cdr3_nt: TGTGCCAGTAGTTACCAGGGTCTATCCACAGATACGCAGTATTTT